This TCR beta chain stems from a study of CD8 T cells in Susac syndrome. Reverse transcription of about 0.45 to 1 ug RNA was carried out with random hexamers. TCRdb ran MiXCR on the immunoSEQ multiplex PCR reads and lists one entry per CDR3 protein. The sample has some 260,000 distinct CDR3 sequences, approximately 92% seen once; the top ten hold around 0.072%. It was treatment-naive patients with stable or active relapsing-remitting disease who made up the multiple sclerosis controls. Purification of the CD8+ and CD4+ T cells relied on negative isolation, and TEMRA cells underwent FACS enrichment. Trimming at V came to 2 bases and at J to 4 bases, leaving 7 bases not matched to a gene. The V gene's germline CDR1 is SGHDN and CDR2 FVKESK. The CDR3 extends over 17 amino acids.

V and J are TRBV14 and TRBJ2-2, with TRBD2 identical over 10 bases. This clonotype was sampled from a human donor with multiple sclerosis. Source material: CD4+ T cells from PBMCs. The CDR3 here is CASSQFGTSASTGELFF. The CDR3 region has the DNA TGTGCCAGCAGCCAATTCGGGACTAGCGCGTCCACCGGGGAGCTGTTTTTT. The full variable domain, rest sourced from reference TRBV14 and TRBJ2-2, is EAGVTQFPSHSVIEKGQTVTLRCDPISGHDNLYWYRRVMGKEIKFLLHFVKESKQDESGMPNNRFLAERTGGTYSTLKVQPAELEDSGVYFCASSQFGTSASTGELFFGEGSRLTVL.